Presented here are 30 T cell receptor beta chains from one specimen sequenced in a study of T-cell memory formation after mild COVID-19. Each CDR3 protein gets one entry after TCRdb re-called the 5' RACE reads with MiXCR. The repertoire includes roughly 310,000 distinct CDR3 sequences, about 15% of them detected once, and 22% sits in the top ten. Sample: PBMCs or a T cell subset sorted from them (not recorded which). These receptors were collected from a man younger than 30 who had mild COVID-19 (a few samples of this study predate the infection). Cell type and time point are not known.

This chain links TRBV30 with TRBJ2-1, with 8 bases lining up with TRBD1. The V and J ends lost 3 bases and 4 bases, in that order; junction bases with no gene match: 8. Germline CDR1 and CDR2: GTSNPN and SVGIG (reference sequence). The CDR3 has 15 residues. The CDR3 nucleotides read TGTGCCTGGAGCTCGGACAGGGCCGTTTACAATGAGCAGTTCTTC. This sequence encodes CAWSSDRAVYNEQFF.

The gene calls are TRBV6-2 or TRBV6-3 and TRBJ1-1; 9 bases match TRBD1. CDR1 MNHEY and CDR2 SVGEGT come from the germline V gene. The CDR3 contains 12 residues. The trim removed 6 bases at V and 11 bases at J, leaving 7 bases unmatched. The CDR3 here is CASRRGTGRAFF. The CDR3 DNA reads as TGTGCCAGCAGACGCGGGACAGGGCGGGCTTTCTTT.

This clonotype was recorded a few times. The chain employs TRBV28 and TRBJ1-1; the D gene is possibly TRBD1 (6 bases). V lost 2 bases and J lost 1, with 14 bases in between. This CDR3 has 16 amino acids. Germline CDR1 and CDR2: MDHEN and SYDVKM. The chain's CDR3 is CASSLGGAVGNTEAFF. The CDR3 bases are TGTGCCAGCAGTTTAGGGGGGGCGGTGGGGAACACTGAAGCTTTCTTT.

This clonotype appeared many times. The V and J genes are TRBV6-2 or TRBV6-3 and TRBJ2-7; 12 nucleotides agree with TRBD2. The CDR3 is made up of 17 amino acids. Germline V lookup: CDR1 MNHEY, CDR2 SVGEGT. J was trimmed by 1 base and V by 4 bases; bases with no gene match: 8. DNA for the CDR3: TGTGCCAGCAGTTCCCTCACTAGCGGGGGGATTTCCTACGAGCAGTACTTC. This gives the protein CASSSLTSGGISYEQYF.

This rearrangement joins TRBV5-6 to TRBJ2-6, with TRBD2 matching 7 bases. The CDR3 is 16 amino acids. V trimming: 3 bases; J trimming: 3 bases; junction bases outside the gene matches: 6. Germline V gene sequence: CDR1 SGHDT, CDR2 YYEEEE. The CDR3, as DNA: TGTGCCAGCAGCTCGGGGGGTGTAGGTGGGGCCAACGTCCTGACTTTC. This translates into CASSSGGVGGANVLTF.

This clonotype was found once. The V gene is TRBV4-3, the J gene TRBJ1-4; TRBD1 aligns across 10 bases. J lost 8 bases, V lost 0 bases, and 9 bases had no gene match. The CDR3 has 17 amino acids. Germline assignment: CDR1 LGHNA and CDR2 YSLEER. DNA of the CDR3: TGCGCCAGCAGCCAAGATTGGGGGGGGACAGGGGACGAAAAACTGTTTTTT. This translates into CASSQDWGGTGDEKLFF.

This clonotype was detected a few times. The chain joins TRBV5-1 to TRBJ1-2; possibly TRBD1 for D (6 bases). The CDR3 extends over 12 amino acids. Trimming left V 2 bases short and J 7 bases short, with 9 bases between. The germline CDR1 and CDR2 sequences are SGHRS and YFSETQ. DNA of the CDR3: TGCGCCAGCAGCTTTACAGGGACTGGCTACACCTTC. It is translated as CASSFTGTGYTF.

The V call is TRBV4-2, the J call TRBJ1-1, with TRBD1 as a possible D gene (5 bases). Germline loops: CDR1 LGHNA, CDR2 YNFKEQ. This CDR3 comprises 15 residues. Trimming shortened V by 0 bases and J by 4 bases, and 12 bases separated the two germline ends. The CDR3 loop is CASSQEGKGPTEAFF. In nucleotides, the CDR3 is TGTGCCAGCAGCCAAGAGGGCAAGGGGCCCACTGAAGCTTTCTTT.

This clonotype occurred a few times. This chain links TRBV6-5 with TRBJ1-3; TRBD1 might be the D (5 bases). The ends were cut back, 10 bases at V and 4 bases at J, with 11 bases in the middle. Per germline, CDR1 MNHEY and CDR2 SVGAGI. The CDR3 extends over 12 amino acids. The CDR3 DNA reads as TGTGCCACCACAGGTTTCGGAAACACCATATATTTT. Translated, it gives CATTGFGNTIYF.

The gene calls are TRBV5-5 and TRBJ2-7; D might be TRBD2 (6 bases). CDR1 and CDR2 from the germline V gene are SGHKS and YYEKEE (reference sequence). This CDR3 comprises 16 residues. V shed 4 bases and J shed 5 bases, with 22 bases lying between them. CDR3 in amino acids: CASSPPRLASIDEQYF. The CDR3 bases are TGTGCCAGCAGCCCCCCGAGGCTAGCGAGCATCGACGAGCAGTACTTC.

This clonotype has more than one count but fewer than ten. The J gene is TRBJ2-7, the V gene TRBV3-1; the match to TRBD2 covers 7 bases. J lost 9 bases, V lost 4 bases, and 12 bases had no gene match. The CDR3 runs to 14 residues. Germline CDR1 LGHDT, CDR2 YNNKEL (reference sequence). CDR3 amino acids: CASSPPGGRRGQYF. CDR3 in DNA: TGTGCCAGCAGCCCCCCGGGAGGCCGCCGGGGGCAGTACTTC.

This clonotype came up a few times. The junction and the germline gene differ at one end; a read error may be behind it. The chain couples TRBV7-7 to TRBJ2-5, with D perhaps matching TRBD2 (7 bases). The CDR3 extends over 16 amino acids. CDR1 is SSHAT, CDR2 FNYEAQ, per germline (reference sequence). The CDR3 sequence is CASSLGARGRGETQYF. In nucleotides, the CDR3 is TGTGCTAGCAGCTTAGGGGCGCGGGGGCGCGGGGAGACCCAGTACTTC.

The chain carries TRBV10-3 and TRBJ1-5; D unresolved. The CDR3 covers 12 residues. Trimming cost V 10 bases and J 7 bases, with 14 bases left between them. Germline V gene data show CDR1 as ENHRY and CDR2 as SYGVKD. The CDR3 DNA is TGTGCCAGCGCCGTGATGGGCCAGCCCCAGCATTTT. Its translation is CASAVMGQPQHF.

The gene calls are TRBV11-2 and TRBJ1-2, with D unclear. This CDR3 region has 13 residues. Trimming removed 3 bases at V and 8 bases at J, with 13 bases between. Per germline, CDR1 SGHAT and CDR2 FQNNGV. For the CDR3, the DNA is TGTGCCAGCAGCTTTTCCCCAGGCGGGGGCTACACCTTC. This translates into CASSFSPGGGYTF.

This clonotype was counted only a few times. The V and J genes are TRBV7-3 and TRBJ2-5, with no clear D. Trimming pared 0 bases from V and 3 bases from J, leaving 8 bases between. CDR3 length: 14 residues. CDR1 and CDR2 (germline): SGHTA, FQGTGA. DNA for the CDR3: TGTGCCAGCAGCTTAACTGGCGCGGAAGAGACCCAGTACTTC. Translating it yields CASSLTGAEETQYF.

Only a few counts were recorded for this clonotype. This rearrangement joins TRBV10-3 to TRBJ2-7; 12 bases map to TRBD1. From germline, CDR1 is ENHRY and CDR2 SYGVKD. CDR3 size: 16 residues. J gave up 6 bases and V 4 bases, and 10 bases lay outside the gene matches. CDR3 region: CAISGGQGALPTEQYF. Here the CDR3 DNA reads TGTGCCATCAGTGGGGGACAGGGGGCCCTCCCGACCGAGCAGTACTTC.

The rearrangement uses TRBV18 and TRBJ1-1, with a tentative D call TRBD1 (5 bases). Between the trimmed V and J ends, which lost 3 bases and 0 bases, there was a span of 14 bases. This CDR3 is built from 16 residues. Germline CDR1 and CDR2: KGHSH and LQKENI. In DNA form, the CDR3 reads TGTGCCAGCTCACCCGTCACGGGGGACTTGAACACTGAAGCTTTCTTT. Residues: CASSPVTGDLNTEAFF.

This clonotype was counted at least ten times. This chain uses TRBV7-8 with TRBJ1-4; D gene uncertain. The CDR3 covers 13 residues. Germline V gives CDR1 SGHVS, CDR2 FQNEAQ. Deletions cut 4 bases from V and 7 bases from J, with 10 bases between. Here the CDR3 reads CASSSEAGEKLFF. Written as DNA, the CDR3 is TGTGCCAGCAGCTCCGAGGCGGGTGAAAAACTGTTTTTT.

V is TRBV27 and J is TRBJ2-2; D is possibly TRBD1 or TRBD2 (5 bases each). The germline V gene encodes CDR1 MNHEY and CDR2 SMNVEV (reference sequence). Trimming took 1 base from V and 7 from J, leaving 10 bases between them. The CDR3 spans 14 residues. CDR3 protein: CASSLLGGGGELFF. The CDR3 region has the DNA TGTGCCAGCAGTTTATTAGGTGGGGGCGGGGAGCTGTTTTTT.

This clonotype was detected only a few times. V and J are TRBV7-9 and TRBJ1-4, with D uncertain. Trimming shortened V by 5 bases and J by 7 bases, and 14 bases separated the two germline ends. This CDR3 comprises 14 residues. CDR1 SEHNR and CDR2 FQNEAQ come from the germline V gene (reference sequence). The CDR3 sequence: CASSPRPGGEKLFF. The CDR3 nucleotides are TGTGCCAGCAGCCCCCGGCCAGGAGGTGAAAAACTGTTTTTT.

This clonotype was found many times. The chain links TRBV7-2 to TRBJ2-1, with 8 bases lining up with TRBD2. V dropped 5 bases and J dropped 4; count of bases not matched to a gene: 16. Looked up from germline, CDR1 is SGHTA and CDR2 is FQGNSA. The CDR3 extends over 18 amino acids. CDR3 amino acids: CASSPSGGSGNLYNEQFF. The CDR3 DNA reads as TGTGCCAGCAGCCCCAGTGGGGGTAGCGGGAATCTTTACAATGAGCAGTTCTTC.

In this sample, this clonotype turned up once. This rearrangement joins TRBV12-3 or TRBV12-4 to TRBJ2-7, with TRBD2 as a possible D gene (6 bases). V shed 4 bases and J shed 5 bases, with 9 bases lying between them. The CDR3 has 12 amino acids. The CDR3 reads CASSWGVHEQYF. The CDR3 nucleotides are TGTGCCAGCAGTTGGGGGGTCCACGAGCAGTACTTC.

The CDR3 DNA follows: TGCGCCAGCAGCTTGGCCCTAGCGGGGGGAACTACAGATACGCAGTATTTT. Its translation is CASSLALAGGTTDTQYF. The V call is TRBV5-1, the J call TRBJ2-3; 11 bases align to TRBD2. The length of the CDR3 is 17 residues. The V segment lost 0 bases and the J segment 3 bases; nucleotides outside the gene matches: 6. The germline CDR1 and CDR2 sequences are SGHRS and YFSETQ.

This clonotype was counted ten times or more. The gene calls are TRBV11-2 and TRBJ2-2, with no clear D. Trimming took 1 base from V and 3 from J, leaving 3 bases between them. Germline V gene lookup returns CDR1 SGHAT and CDR2 FQNNGV. The CDR3 loop spans 13 amino acids. The CDR3 sequence is CASSLGYTGELFF. The CDR3 region has the DNA TGTGCCAGCAGCTTAGGTTACACCGGGGAGCTGTTTTTT.

The rearrangement joins TRBV20-1 to TRBJ1-4, with D uncertain. The germline V gene encodes CDR1 DFQATT and CDR2 SNEGSKA (reference sequence). V was clipped by 0 bases and J by 12 bases, with 14 bases between them. The CDR3 runs 13 residues. CDR3 nucleotides: TGCAGTGCTAGAGATGAGAATCGGGTGGAACTGTTTTTT. Amino acids: CSARDENRVELFF.

J is TRBJ2-1 and V is TRBV3-1; 7 nucleotides agree with TRBD2. Looked up from germline, CDR1 is LGHDT and CDR2 is YNNKEL (reference sequence). The CDR3 runs 13 residues. J lost 7 bases, V lost 4 bases, and 4 bases had no gene match. The CDR3 protein is CASSRGLGNEQFF. The CDR3 DNA is TGTGCCAGCAGCCGCGGACTAGGGAATGAGCAGTTCTTC.

This clonotype was observed a few times. The chain has TRBV20-1 and TRBJ1-2; no clear D. Germline values: CDR1 DFQATT, CDR2 SNEGSKA (reference sequence). Trimming removed 3 bases from V and 0 bases from J, with 11 bases in between. The CDR3 length is 14 residues. CDR3 sequence reads: CSASRHGPNYGYTF. CDR3 nucleotide sequence: TGCAGTGCTAGTCGGCACGGTCCTAACTATGGCTACACCTTC.

This clonotype turned up a few times. The J gene is TRBJ2-5, the V gene TRBV3-1; D call uncertain. This CDR3 contains 13 residues. Germline loops: CDR1 LGHDT, CDR2 YNNKEL (reference sequence). Trimming took 4 bases from V and 4 from J, leaving 10 bases between them. The DNA of the CDR3 is TGTGCCAGCAGCCCAAGCGCGAGAGAGACCCAGTACTTC. Translated, it gives CASSPSARETQYF.

The CDR3 protein is CASSPVRGGTDTQYF. In DNA, the CDR3 is TGTGCCAGCAGCCCGGTGCGGGGGGGCACAGATACGCAGTATTTT. The genes are TRBV7-9 and TRBJ2-3; 8 nucleotides agree with TRBD2. CDR3 length: 15 residues. V shed 5 bases, J shed 1 base, and the junction held 5 bases outside the gene matches. Per germline, CDR1 SEHNR and CDR2 FQNEAQ (reference sequence).

This clonotype has more than one count but fewer than ten. The chain has TRBV4-1 and TRBJ1-1, with D perhaps matching TRBD1 (5 bases). The CDR3 loop spans 14 amino acids. V dropped 1 base and J dropped 6 bases, with 12 bases sitting between them. CDR1 MGHRA and CDR2 YSYEKL come from the germline V gene. The DNA of the CDR3 is TGCGCCAGCAGCCAAGCTGGGCAGGGCCCTGAAGCTTTCTTT. It codes for CASSQAGQGPEAFF.